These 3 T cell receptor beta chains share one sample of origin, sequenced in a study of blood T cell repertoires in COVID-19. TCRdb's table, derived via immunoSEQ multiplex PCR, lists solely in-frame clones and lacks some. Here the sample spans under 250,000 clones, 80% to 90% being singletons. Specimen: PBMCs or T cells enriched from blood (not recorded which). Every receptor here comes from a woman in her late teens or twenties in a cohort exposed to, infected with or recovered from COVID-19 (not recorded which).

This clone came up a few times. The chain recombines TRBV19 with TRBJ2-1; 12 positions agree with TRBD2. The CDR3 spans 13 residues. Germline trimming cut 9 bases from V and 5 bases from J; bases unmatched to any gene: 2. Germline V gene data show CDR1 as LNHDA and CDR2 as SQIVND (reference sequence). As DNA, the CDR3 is TGTGCCAGCAGGACTAGCGGGGACAATGAGCAGTTCTTC. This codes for CASRTSGDNEQFF.

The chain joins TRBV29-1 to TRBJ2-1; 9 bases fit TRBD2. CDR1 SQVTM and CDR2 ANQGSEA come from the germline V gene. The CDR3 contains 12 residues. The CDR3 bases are TGCACCGCTTTAGCGGGAGCAAGTGAGCAGTTCTTC. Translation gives CTALAGASEQFF.

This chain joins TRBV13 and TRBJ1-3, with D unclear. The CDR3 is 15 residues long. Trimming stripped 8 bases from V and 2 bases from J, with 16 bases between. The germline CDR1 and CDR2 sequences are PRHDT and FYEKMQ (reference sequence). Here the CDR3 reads CASGLGSYTGNTIYF. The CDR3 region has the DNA TGTGCCAGCGGGTTGGGCAGTTACACTGGAAACACCATATATTTT.